Sequencing of this T cell receptor beta chain was carried out in a study of blood T cell repertoires in COVID-19. Turning to the study itself: Collection of acute and convalescent COVID-19 samples took place in the United States, Italy and Spain. Nucleic acid was either cDNA or gDNA, and it came from T cells, B-cell-depleted T cells, or PBMCs.

As originally analysed: Counts of nucleated cells, estimated from reference gene primer amplification, were obtained. Produced via immunoSEQ multiplex PCR; TCRdb's table is partial and in-frame only. That table gives V, J and clone size, and the DNA gave D and trimming. The sample holds approximately 220,000 clones, 83% seen once. CDR1 is LNHDA, CDR2 SQIVND, per germline (reference sequence). CDR3 size: 13 residues. Trimming pared 6 bases from V and 3 bases from J, leaving 10 bases between. Sequencing was carried out using peripheral blood. The TCR comes from a woman aged 40 to 55 with active or convalescent COVID-19. The chain joins TRBV19 to TRBJ2-3; no definite D call. In DNA form, the CDR3 reads TGTGCCAGTAGCGTAGTTCTTACAGATACGCAGTATTTT. Translated, it gives CASSVVLTDTQYF.